This T cell receptor beta chain was identified during a study of T cell repertoires in cytomegalovirus infection. Whole-study context: Carrying CMV and the relevant HLA type showed in public TCR beta signatures. Study-wide results and limits: HLA-C-restricted CMV-specific TCR beta clonotypes were dominant in the ex vivo response.

One entry per CDR3 protein, called by TCRdb with MiXCR from the reads. The data hold 700,000 to 900,000 distinct CDR3 sequences, with about 29% observed a single time. The V gene end was trimmed by 4 bases and the J gene end by 5 bases; junction bases not matched to a gene: 4. Per the germline V gene, CDR1 is ENHRY and CDR2 is SYGVKD. There are 14 residues in the CDR3. This clonotype occurred many times. The antigen is unknown. The sequence came from a human donor in good health (CMV status not recorded). Some clones in this sample may be carry-over from other donors' samples. V and J are TRBV10-3 and TRBJ2-7; TRBD1 agrees at 11 bases. Specimen: cultured CD8+ T cells from PBMCs, collected from culture after CMV antigen stimulation. CDR3 protein: CAISVGTGGDEQYF. The DNA of the CDR3 is TGTGCCATCAGTGTTGGGACAGGGGGTGACGAGCAGTACTTC.